This is a list of T cell receptor beta chains from one sample in a study of shared clonotypes between healthy human individuals. Only in-frame clones appear in the TCRdb table, and some are missing; sequencing was by immunoSEQ multiplex PCR. The table lists 2 million to 2.5 million clones, about 92% of them singletons, with about 0.41% in the top ten. The sample was naive CD4+ T cells from PBMCs. These TCRs come from a man younger than 35 in good health. Some clones in this sample may be carry-over from other donors' samples. The CDR3 runs from the conserved cysteine through the conserved F or W. The order of the fields is D gene, clone size, J gene, V gene, CDR3 protein, CDR3 DNA. D genes are given only for firm matches. Rows may omit the clone size; those that give it use once, few, many or a size class.

d_call: TRBD2
clone_size: .
j_call: TRBJ2-6
v_call: TRBV6-1
cdr3_aa: CASSEGLAGNSGANVLTF
cdr3_nt: TGTGCCAGCAGTGAAGGACTAGCGGGAAACTCTGGGGCCAACGTCCTGACTTTC

d_call: TRBD1
clone_size: .
j_call: TRBJ2-7
v_call: TRBV30
cdr3_aa: CAWSVETGHYEQYF
cdr3_nt: TGTGCCTGGAGTGTGGAGACAGGGCATTACGAGCAGTACTTC

d_call: .
clone_size: .
j_call: TRBJ2-1
v_call: TRBV6-1
cdr3_aa: CASSGRDFYNEQFF
cdr3_nt: TGTGCCAGCAGTGGGAGGGACTTTTACAATGAGCAGTTCTTC

d_call: TRBD1
clone_size: .
j_call: TRBJ1-5
v_call: TRBV28
cdr3_aa: CATLGQGRAVGQPQHF
cdr3_nt: TGTGCCACTCTGGGACAGGGGAGGGCAGTAGGTCAGCCCCAGCATTTT

d_call: .
clone_size: few
j_call: TRBJ1-2
v_call: TRBV2
cdr3_aa: CASSVEGVYGYTF
cdr3_nt: TGTGCCAGCAGTGTCGAGGGGGTCTATGGCTACACCTTC

d_call: .
clone_size: few
j_call: TRBJ1-1
v_call: TRBV9
cdr3_aa: CASSVNPNTEAFF
cdr3_nt: TGTGCCAGCAGCGTTAATCCGAACACTGAAGCTTTCTTT

d_call: .
clone_size: once
j_call: TRBJ1-1
v_call: TRBV20-1
cdr3_aa: CSARGGTEAFF
cdr3_nt: TGCAGTGCTAGAGGCGGCACTGAAGCTTTCTTT

d_call: TRBD1
clone_size: .
j_call: TRBJ1-2
v_call: TRBV5-1
cdr3_aa: CASSLAPDRVDGYTF
cdr3_nt: TGCGCCAGCAGCTTGGCCCCGGACAGGGTTGACGGCTACACCTTC

d_call: .
clone_size: .
j_call: TRBJ1-1
v_call: TRBV7-3
cdr3_aa: CASSFSGPDTEAFF
cdr3_nt: TGTGCCAGCAGCTTCTCCGGGCCCGACACTGAAGCTTTCTTT

d_call: .
clone_size: .
j_call: TRBJ2-7
v_call: TRBV5-1
cdr3_aa: CASSPVAGPYEQYF
cdr3_nt: TGCGCCAGCAGCCCCGTGGCAGGGCCCTACGAGCAGTACTTC

d_call: .
clone_size: .
j_call: TRBJ2-5
v_call: TRBV7-2
cdr3_aa: CASSLALGRTQETQYF
cdr3_nt: TGTGCCAGCAGCTTAGCTTTGGGCAGGACCCAAGAGACCCAGTACTTC

d_call: TRBD2
clone_size: .
j_call: TRBJ2-7
v_call: TRBV5-1
cdr3_aa: CASSAALSAGGYEQYF
cdr3_nt: TGCGCCAGCAGCGCCGCTCTGTCTGCGGGAGGCTACGAGCAGTACTTC

d_call: .
clone_size: few
j_call: TRBJ1-1
v_call: TRBV6-1
cdr3_aa: CASSEARQGGGAFF
cdr3_nt: TGTGCCAGCAGTGAAGCTCGGCAGGGAGGGGGAGCTTTCTTT

d_call: TRBD2
clone_size: .
j_call: TRBJ2-5
v_call: TRBV4-1
cdr3_aa: CASSQVTLAGRQETQYF
cdr3_nt: TGCGCCAGCAGCCAAGTCACGCTAGCGGGAAGACAAGAGACCCAGTACTTC

d_call: .
clone_size: .
j_call: TRBJ1-5
v_call: TRBV23-1
cdr3_aa: CASSQTGYSNQPQHF
cdr3_nt: TGCGCCAGCAGTCAGACCGGCTATAGCAATCAGCCCCAGCATTTT

d_call: .
clone_size: once
j_call: TRBJ1-1
v_call: TRBV27
cdr3_aa: CASMEVLNTEAFF
cdr3_nt: TGTGCCAGCATGGAGGTACTGAACACTGAAGCTTTCTTT

d_call: .
clone_size: .
j_call: TRBJ2-5
v_call: TRBV29-1
cdr3_aa: CSVEWGPQYF
cdr3_nt: TGCAGCGTTGAATGGGGGCCCCAGTACTTC

d_call: TRBD2
clone_size: .
j_call: TRBJ2-1
v_call: TRBV7-9
cdr3_aa: CASSSIPTSGSYNEQFF
cdr3_nt: TGTGCCAGCAGCTCTATCCCGACTAGCGGGAGTTACAATGAGCAGTTCTTC

d_call: .
clone_size: .
j_call: TRBJ2-1
v_call: TRBV10-3
cdr3_aa: CAISGHSYSTYNEQFF
cdr3_nt: TGTGCCATCAGTGGTCATAGTTACTCGACCTACAATGAGCAGTTCTTC

d_call: .
clone_size: once
j_call: TRBJ2-3
v_call: TRBV18
cdr3_aa: CASSPPGADTQYF
cdr3_nt: TGTGCCAGCTCACCCCCTGGGGCAGATACGCAGTATTTT

d_call: .
clone_size: .
j_call: TRBJ1-2
v_call: TRBV4-1
cdr3_aa: CASSQVGGRDGYTF
cdr3_nt: TGCGCCAGCAGCCAAGTTGGGGGGAGGGATGGCTACACCTTC

d_call: TRBD2
clone_size: .
j_call: TRBJ2-1
v_call: TRBV4-3
cdr3_aa: CASSQGLAGVGEQFF
cdr3_nt: TGCGCCAGCAGCCAAGGACTAGCGGGCGTGGGTGAGCAGTTCTTC

d_call: .
clone_size: few
j_call: TRBJ2-5
v_call: TRBV29-1
cdr3_aa: CSVVRGGGETQYF
cdr3_nt: TGCAGCGTTGTTAGGGGAGGCGGAGAGACCCAGTACTTC

d_call: TRBD2
clone_size: once
j_call: TRBJ2-1
v_call: TRBV5-4
cdr3_aa: CASSSRTSGSVYNEQFF
cdr3_nt: TGTGCCAGCAGCTCCAGGACTAGCGGGAGTGTATACAATGAGCAGTTCTTC

d_call: .
clone_size: few
j_call: TRBJ1-1
v_call: TRBV10-1
cdr3_aa: CASSQGRGTEAFF
cdr3_nt: TGCGCCAGCAGTCAGGGTCGTGGCACTGAAGCTTTCTTT

d_call: .
clone_size: once
j_call: TRBJ2-7
v_call: TRBV29-1
cdr3_aa: CSVEILMGTYEQYF
cdr3_nt: TGCAGCGTTGAGATACTCATGGGGACCTACGAGCAGTACTTC